This TCR beta chain was identified in a study of cytomegalovirus exposure and HLA in healthy donors. This PCR relied on a set of 60 Vbeta primers and 13 Jbeta primers. The data were produced by immunoSEQ multiplex PCR, yet TCRdb's version contains in-frame clones alone and is incomplete. The data contain roughly 190,000 clones, around 90% of them singletons. Overall study findings and caveats: Earlier analysis looked at TCR beta V segments, and most were productive about 90% or about 30% of the time. Later on, an analysis found that several of the most significant clusters appeared to be linked to common viral pathogens, which included parvovirus B19.

There are 17 residues in the CDR3. Germline CDR1 and CDR2: SGHTA and FQGNSA. V was pared by 5 bases and J by 0 bases, with 14 bases between. Note on this clone: Its antigen is undetermined.

This sequence was found in a young woman in good health and CMV-seronegative. The chain carries TRBV7-2 and TRBJ1-6, with TRBD1 as a possible D gene (6 bases). What was sequenced was PBMCs. The CDR3 nucleotides read TGTGCCAGCAGCCCCGAACCCAGGGGCTCCTATAATTCACCCCTCCACTTT. This codes for CASSPEPRGSYNSPLHF. Combining the CDR3 with reference TRBV7-2 and TRBJ1-6 gives the whole variable domain GAGVSQSPSNKVTEKGKDVELRCDPISGHTALYWYRQSLGQGLEFLIYFQGNSAPDKSGLPSDRFSAERTGGSVSTLTIQRTQQEDSAVYLCASSPEPRGSYNSPLHFGNGTRLTVT.